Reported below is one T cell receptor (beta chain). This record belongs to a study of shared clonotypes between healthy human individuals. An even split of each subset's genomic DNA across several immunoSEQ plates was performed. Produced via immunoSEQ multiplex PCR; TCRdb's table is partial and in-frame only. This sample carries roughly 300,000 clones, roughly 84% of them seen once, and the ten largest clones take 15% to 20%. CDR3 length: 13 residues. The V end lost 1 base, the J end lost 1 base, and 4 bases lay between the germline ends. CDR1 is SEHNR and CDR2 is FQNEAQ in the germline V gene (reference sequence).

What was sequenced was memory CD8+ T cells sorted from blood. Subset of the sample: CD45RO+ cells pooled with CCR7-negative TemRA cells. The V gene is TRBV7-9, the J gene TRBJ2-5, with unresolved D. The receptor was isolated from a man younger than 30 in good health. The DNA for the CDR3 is TGTGCCAGCAGCTTAGTGCTCCAAGAGACCCAGTACTTC. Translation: CASSLVLQETQYF.